These T cell receptor beta chains were read from a single sample in a study of T cell responses to AZD1222 COVID-19 vaccine. Profiling relied on immunoSEQ multiplex PCR, and the TCRdb table lists in-frame clones only, not all of them. Seen here are about 130,000 clones, about 89% observed once, and the top ten hold roughly 6.3%. This material consisted of peripheral blood, taken on day 0 of AZD1222 vaccination. The receptors come from an adult in good health. Both conserved end residues are part of each CDR3. A D gene is named only where the DNA matches it firmly. Part of the rows lack a size; the others show once, few, many or a class for expanded clones.

TRBJ2-1	TRBV19	.	.	TGTGCCAGTAGATCAGTCCTCCTACGAAATGAGCAGTTCTTC	CASRSVLLRNEQFF
TRBJ2-7	TRBV30	.	TRBD1	TGTGCCTGGAGTGGCTCCGGGACAGGGTACGAGCAGTACTTC	CAWSGSGTGYEQYF
TRBJ1-2	TRBV7-3	once	.	TGTGCCAGCAGCTTAGATGGCTTTCTTTCGGTCACCTTC	CASSLDGFLSVTF
TRBJ1-5	TRBV6-5	once	.	TGTGCCAGCCGACAGAATAGCAATCAGCCCCAGCATTTT	CASRQNSNQPQHF
TRBJ1-4	TRBV7-9	.	.	TGTGCCAGCAGCTTAGGGGGCAACCGAAATGAAAAACTGTTTTTT	CASSLGGNRNEKLFF
TRBJ1-1	TRBV6-5	.	.	TGTGCCAGCATTAGGTACACTGAAGCTTTCTTT	CASIRYTEAFF
TRBJ2-2	TRBV2	once	.	TGTGCCAGCAGTGAAGTAAGGGGTATGTCCGGGGAGCTGTTTTTT	CASSEVRGMSGELFF
TRBJ2-1	TRBV19	.	.	TGTGCCAGTAGTCTACAGATTAGCTCCTACAATGAGCAGTTCTTC	CASSLQISSYNEQFF
TRBJ1-1	TRBV6-5	.	TRBD1	TGTGCCAGCAATCCAGGGGGACTGAACACTGAAGCTTTCTTT	CASNPGGLNTEAFF
TRBJ2-3	TRBV5-5	.	.	TGTGCCAGCAGCCCGTGGGCCAGTGGGGATACGCAGTATTTT	CASSPWASGDTQYF
TRBJ2-1	TRBV7-9	.	.	TGTGCCAGCAGCTTAACTAATGAGCAGTTCTTC	CASSLTNEQFF
TRBJ1-4	TRBV5-6	.	TRBD1	TGTGCCAGCAGCGCAACCGACAGGGTGGCTAATGAAAAACTGTTTTTT	CASSATDRVANEKLFF
TRBJ1-4	TRBV6-2/TRBV6-3	.	.	TGTGCCAGCAGTGGCGGGACGGTGAATGAAAAACTGTTTTTT	CASSGGTVNEKLFF
TRBJ1-1	TRBV29-1	.	.	TGCAGCGTTGGGAGATGGGGAGGGGGCACTGAAGCTTTCTTT	CSVGRWGGGTEAFF
TRBJ2-5	TRBV14	.	.	TGTGCCAGCAGCCAAGAGACCATCCAGGAGACCCAGTACTTC	CASSQETIQETQYF
TRBJ2-1	TRBV29-1	once	TRBD2	TGCAGCGCAGCGGGGGTTCGCTCCTACAATGAGCAGTTCTTC	CSAAGVRSYNEQFF
TRBJ1-6	TRBV7-9	.	.	TGTGCCACCACAGGGTCGGGGTCACCCCTCCACTTT	CATTGSGSPLHF
TRBJ1-3	TRBV2	.	.	TGTGCCAGCGGATATACTGGAAACACCATATATTTT	CASGYTGNTIYF
TRBJ1-5	TRBV30	.	.	TGTGCCTGGAATACTGGTTTGTTATGGCCCCAGCATTTT	CAWNTGLLWPQHF